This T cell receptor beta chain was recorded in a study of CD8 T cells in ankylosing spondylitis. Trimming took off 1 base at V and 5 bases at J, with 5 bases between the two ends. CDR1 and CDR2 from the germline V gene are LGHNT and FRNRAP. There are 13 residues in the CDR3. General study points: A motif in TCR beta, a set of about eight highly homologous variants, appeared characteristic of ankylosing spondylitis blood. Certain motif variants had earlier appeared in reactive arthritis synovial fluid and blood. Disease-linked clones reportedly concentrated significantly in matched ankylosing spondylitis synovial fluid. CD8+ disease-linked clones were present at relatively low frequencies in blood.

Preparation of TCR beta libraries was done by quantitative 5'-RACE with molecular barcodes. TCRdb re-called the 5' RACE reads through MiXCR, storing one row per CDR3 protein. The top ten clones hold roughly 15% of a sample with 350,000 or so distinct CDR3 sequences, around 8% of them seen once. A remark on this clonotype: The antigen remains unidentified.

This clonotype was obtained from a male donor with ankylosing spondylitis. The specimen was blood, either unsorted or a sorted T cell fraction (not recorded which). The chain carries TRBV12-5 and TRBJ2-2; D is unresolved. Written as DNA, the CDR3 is TGTGCTAGTGGTTTGGAGCCGACCGGGGAGCTGTTTTTT. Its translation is CASGLEPTGELFF.